This entry describes one T cell receptor beta chain. The antigen remains undetermined. This sample was taken from a study of cytomegalovirus exposure and HLA in healthy donors. Use of 60 Vbeta and 13 Jbeta primers characterized the PCR. Some clones are missing from TCRdb's copy, which holds only in-frame ones; the method was immunoSEQ multiplex PCR. This sample has 75,000 to 95,000 clones, with around 89% found just once. General observations from the study: The study put under 200 TCR beta chains on its list as cytomegalovirus-associated.

Per the germline V gene, CDR1 is MGHRA and CDR2 is YSYEKL. The CDR3 totals 17 residues. The sample consisted of PBMCs. V is TRBV4-1 and J is TRBJ2-5, with TRBD2 matching over 14 bases. The J call is doubtful: the DNA matches TRBJ2-7 better. This receptor was obtained from a man between 18 and 29 years old in good health and CMV-seronegative. CDR3 DNA: TGCGCCAGCAGCCCTGGGACTAGCGGGAGTTTATTCTACGAGCAGTACTTC. Translating gives CASSPGTSGSLFYEQYF.